The present T cell receptor beta chain was sequenced within a study of T cell repertoires in cytomegalovirus infection. TCRdb analysed the reads with MiXCR anew, one entry per CDR3 protein. Here the sample spans a few hundred thousand distinct CDR3 sequences, 40% being singletons. This CDR3 has 13 amino acids. V lost 1 base, J lost 4 bases, and 7 bases lay in between. Germline CDR1 SGHRS, CDR2 YFSETQ. Concerning this clonotype: The antigen remains unidentified.

The sequences come from cultured PBMCs, collected from culture after CMV antigen stimulation. The V and J genes are TRBV5-1 and TRBJ2-3, with D hard to call. This clonotype originated in a human donor in good health (CMV status not recorded). Some clones in this sample may be carry-over from other donors' samples. CDR3 in amino acids: CASSLTNPDTQYF. For the CDR3, the DNA is TGCGCCAGCAGCTTGACGAATCCAGATACGCAGTATTTT.